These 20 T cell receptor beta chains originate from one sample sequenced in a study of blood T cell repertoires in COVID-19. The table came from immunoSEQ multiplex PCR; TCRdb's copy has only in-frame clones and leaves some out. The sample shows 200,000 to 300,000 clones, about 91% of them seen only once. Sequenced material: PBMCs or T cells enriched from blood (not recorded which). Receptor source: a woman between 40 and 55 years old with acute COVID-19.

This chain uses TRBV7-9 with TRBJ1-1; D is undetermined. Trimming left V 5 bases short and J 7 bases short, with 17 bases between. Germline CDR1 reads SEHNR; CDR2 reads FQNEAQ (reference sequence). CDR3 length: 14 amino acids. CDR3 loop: CASSPVVMGHEAFF. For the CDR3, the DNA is TGTGCCAGCAGCCCGGTAGTTATGGGCCATGAAGCTTTCTTT.

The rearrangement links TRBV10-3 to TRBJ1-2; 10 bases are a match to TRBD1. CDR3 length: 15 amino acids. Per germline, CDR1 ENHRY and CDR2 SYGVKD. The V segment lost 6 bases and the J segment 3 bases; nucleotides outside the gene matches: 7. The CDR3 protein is CAISRTGGFDYGYTF. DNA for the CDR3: TGTGCCATCAGCCGGACAGGGGGATTTGACTATGGCTACACCTTC.

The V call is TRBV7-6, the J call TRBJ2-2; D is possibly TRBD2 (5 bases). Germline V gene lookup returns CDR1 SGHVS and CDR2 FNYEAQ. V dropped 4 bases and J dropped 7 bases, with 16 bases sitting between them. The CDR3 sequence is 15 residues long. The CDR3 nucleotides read TGTGCCAGCAGCTCCGGACTGAGAGCGGTCGGGGAGCTGTTTTTT. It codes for CASSSGLRAVGELFF. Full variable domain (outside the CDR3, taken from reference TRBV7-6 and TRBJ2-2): GAGVSQSPRYKVTKRGQDVALRCDPISGHVSLYWYRQALGQGPEFLTYFNYEAQQDKSGLPNDRFSAERPEGSISTLTIQRTEQRDSAMYRCASSSGLRAVGELFFGEGSRLTVL.

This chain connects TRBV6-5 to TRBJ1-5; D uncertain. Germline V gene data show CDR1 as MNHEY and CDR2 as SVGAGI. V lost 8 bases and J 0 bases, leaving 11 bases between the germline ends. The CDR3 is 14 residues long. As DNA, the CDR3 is TGTGCCAGCCTGGAGGCCGATAGCAATCAGCCCCAGCATTTT. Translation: CASLEADSNQPQHF.

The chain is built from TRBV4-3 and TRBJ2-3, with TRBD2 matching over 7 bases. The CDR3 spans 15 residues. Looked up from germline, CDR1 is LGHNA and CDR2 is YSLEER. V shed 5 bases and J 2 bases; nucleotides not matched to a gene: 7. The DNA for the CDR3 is TGCGCCAGCAGCTCGCGGCGGGAGCCCACAGATACGCAGTATTTT. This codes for CASSSRREPTDTQYF.

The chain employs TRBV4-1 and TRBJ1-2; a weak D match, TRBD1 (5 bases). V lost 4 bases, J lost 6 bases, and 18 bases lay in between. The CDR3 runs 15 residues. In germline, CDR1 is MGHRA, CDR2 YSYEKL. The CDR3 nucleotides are TGCGCCAGCAGCCCTCAAGGGCCAGGGCGTGATGGCTACACCTTC. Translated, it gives CASSPQGPGRDGYTF.

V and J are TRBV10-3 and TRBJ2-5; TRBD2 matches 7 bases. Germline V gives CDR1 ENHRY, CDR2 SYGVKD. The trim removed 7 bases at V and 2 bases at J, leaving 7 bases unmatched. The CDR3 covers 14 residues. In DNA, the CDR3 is TGTGCCATCAACTCCGCTAGCGGACAAGAGACCCAGTACTTC. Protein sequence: CAINSASGQETQYF.

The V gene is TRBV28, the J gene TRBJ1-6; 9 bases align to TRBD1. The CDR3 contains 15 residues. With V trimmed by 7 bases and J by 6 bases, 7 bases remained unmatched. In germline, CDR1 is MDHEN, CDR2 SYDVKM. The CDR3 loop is CASNGPGQGNSPLHF. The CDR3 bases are TGTGCCAGCAACGGACCGGGACAGGGTAATTCACCCCTCCACTTT.

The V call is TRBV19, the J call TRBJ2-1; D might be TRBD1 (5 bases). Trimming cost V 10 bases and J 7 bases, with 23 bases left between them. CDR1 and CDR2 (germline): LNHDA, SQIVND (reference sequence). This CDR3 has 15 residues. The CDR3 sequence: CATAQAGSVENEQFF. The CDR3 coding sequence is TGTGCCACTGCCCAGGCAGGGTCGGTAGAAAATGAGCAGTTCTTC.

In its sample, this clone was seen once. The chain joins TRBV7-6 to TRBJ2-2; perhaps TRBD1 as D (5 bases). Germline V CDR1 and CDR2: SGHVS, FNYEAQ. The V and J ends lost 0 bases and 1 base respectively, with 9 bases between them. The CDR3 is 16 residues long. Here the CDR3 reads CASSLAVRGNTGELFF. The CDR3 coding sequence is TGTGCCAGCAGCTTAGCTGTTAGGGGGAACACCGGGGAGCTGTTTTTT. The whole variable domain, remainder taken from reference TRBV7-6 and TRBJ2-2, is GAGVSQSPRYKVTKRGQDVALRCDPISGHVSLYWYRQALGQGPEFLTYFNYEAQQDKSGLPNDRFSAERPEGSISTLTIQRTEQRDSAMYRCASSLAVRGNTGELFFGEGSRLTVL.

CDR3 sequence reads: CASSGYGLAGGPSGYTGELFF. The CDR3, as DNA: TGTGCCAGCAGCGGATACGGACTAGCGGGAGGGCCAAGTGGGTACACCGGGGAGCTGTTTTTT. The chain uses TRBV9 and TRBJ2-2; 15 nucleotides align to TRBD2. Germline V gene lookup returns CDR1 SGDLS and CDR2 YYNGEE. This CDR3 has 21 residues. Trimming removed 3 bases from V and 3 bases from J; junction bases left unmatched: 15.

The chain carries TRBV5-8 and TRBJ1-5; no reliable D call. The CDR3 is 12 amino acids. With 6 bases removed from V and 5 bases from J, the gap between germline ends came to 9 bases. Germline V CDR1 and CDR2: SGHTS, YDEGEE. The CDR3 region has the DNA TGTGCCAGCACCCTAGACTATCAGCCCCAGCATTTT. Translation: CASTLDYQPQHF.

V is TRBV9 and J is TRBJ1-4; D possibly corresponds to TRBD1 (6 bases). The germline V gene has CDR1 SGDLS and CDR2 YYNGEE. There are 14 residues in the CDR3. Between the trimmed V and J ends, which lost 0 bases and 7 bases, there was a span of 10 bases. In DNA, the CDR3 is TGTGCCAGCAGCGTAGGCCAGGGGTTTGAAAAACTGTTTTTT. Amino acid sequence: CASSVGQGFEKLFF.

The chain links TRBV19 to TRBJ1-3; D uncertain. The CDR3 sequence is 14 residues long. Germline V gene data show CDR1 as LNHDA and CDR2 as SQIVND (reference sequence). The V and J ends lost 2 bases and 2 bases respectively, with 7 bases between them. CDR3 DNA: TGTGCCAGTAGTATACGGGGTGCTGGAAACACCATATATTTT. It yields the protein CASSIRGAGNTIYF. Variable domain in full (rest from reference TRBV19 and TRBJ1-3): DGGITQSPKYLFRKEGQNVTLSCEQNLNHDAMYWYRQDPGQGLRLIYYSQIVNDFQKGDIAEGYSVSREKKESFPLTVTSAQKNPTAFYLCASSIRGAGNTIYFGEGSWLTVV.

The CDR3 loop reads CASRARLAAETQYF. The DNA of the CDR3 is TGTGCCAGCAGGGCTAGACTAGCGGCAGAGACCCAGTACTTC. The rearrangement uses TRBV6-5 and TRBJ2-5; 9 nucleotides line up with TRBD2. Germline CDR1 reads MNHEY; CDR2 reads SVGAGI. This CDR3 region has 14 residues. V shed 6 bases, J shed 4 bases, and the junction held 6 bases outside the gene matches.

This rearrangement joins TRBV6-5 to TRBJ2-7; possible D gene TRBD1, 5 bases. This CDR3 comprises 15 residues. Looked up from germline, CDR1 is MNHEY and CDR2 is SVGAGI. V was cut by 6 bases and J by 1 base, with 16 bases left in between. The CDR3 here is CASRLTVGHSYEQYF. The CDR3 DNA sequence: TGTGCCAGCAGACTGACGGTAGGACATTCCTACGAGCAGTACTTC.

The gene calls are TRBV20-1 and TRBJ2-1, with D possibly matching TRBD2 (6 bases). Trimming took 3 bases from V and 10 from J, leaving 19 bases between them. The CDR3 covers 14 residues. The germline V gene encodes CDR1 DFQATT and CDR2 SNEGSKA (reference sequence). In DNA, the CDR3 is TGCAGTGCTAGTCTTGCTAGCGCGCGGATAGAGCAGTTCTTC. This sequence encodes CSASLASARIEQFF.

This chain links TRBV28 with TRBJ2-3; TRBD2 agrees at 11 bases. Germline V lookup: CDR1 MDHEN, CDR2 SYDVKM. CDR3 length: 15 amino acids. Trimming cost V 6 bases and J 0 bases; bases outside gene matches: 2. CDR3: CASSLAGGSTDTQYF. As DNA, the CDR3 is TGTGCCAGCAGCCTAGCGGGGGGAAGCACAGATACGCAGTATTTT.

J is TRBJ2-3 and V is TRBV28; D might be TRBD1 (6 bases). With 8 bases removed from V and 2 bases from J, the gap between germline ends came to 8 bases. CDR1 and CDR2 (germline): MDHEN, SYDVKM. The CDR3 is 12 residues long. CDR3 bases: TGTGCCAGCGGACAGTTCACAGATACGCAGTATTTT. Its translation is CASGQFTDTQYF.

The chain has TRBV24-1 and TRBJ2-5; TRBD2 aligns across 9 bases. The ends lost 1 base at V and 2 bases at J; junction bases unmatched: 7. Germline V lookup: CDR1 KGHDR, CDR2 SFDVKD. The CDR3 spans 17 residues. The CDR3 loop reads CATSDFTSGRFQETQYF. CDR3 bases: TGTGCCACCAGTGATTTCACGAGCGGGAGGTTTCAAGAGACCCAGTACTTC.